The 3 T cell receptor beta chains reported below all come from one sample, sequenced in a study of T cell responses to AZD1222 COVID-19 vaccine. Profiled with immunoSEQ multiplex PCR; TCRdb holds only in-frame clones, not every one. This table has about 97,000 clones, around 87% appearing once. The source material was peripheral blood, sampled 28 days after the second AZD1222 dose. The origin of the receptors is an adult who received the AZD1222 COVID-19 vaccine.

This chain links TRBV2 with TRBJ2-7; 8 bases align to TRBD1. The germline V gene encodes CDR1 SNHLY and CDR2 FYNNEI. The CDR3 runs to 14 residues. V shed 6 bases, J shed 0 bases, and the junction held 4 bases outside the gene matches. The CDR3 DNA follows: TGTGCCAGCAGACCCGGGACAGGCTCCTACGAGCAGTACTTC. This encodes CASRPGTGSYEQYF. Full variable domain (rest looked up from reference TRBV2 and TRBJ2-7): EPEVTQTPSHQVTQMGQEVILRCVPISNHLYFYWYRQILGQKVEFLVSFYNNEISEKSEIFDDQFSVERPDGSNFTLKIRSTKLEDSAMYFCASRPGTGSYEQYFGPGTRLTVT.

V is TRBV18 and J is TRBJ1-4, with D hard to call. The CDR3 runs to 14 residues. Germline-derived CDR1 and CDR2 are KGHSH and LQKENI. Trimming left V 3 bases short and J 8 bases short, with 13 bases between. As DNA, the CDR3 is TGTGCCAGCTCACCGTCCCGGGCCGGGGAAAAACTGTTTTTT. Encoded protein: CASSPSRAGEKLFF.

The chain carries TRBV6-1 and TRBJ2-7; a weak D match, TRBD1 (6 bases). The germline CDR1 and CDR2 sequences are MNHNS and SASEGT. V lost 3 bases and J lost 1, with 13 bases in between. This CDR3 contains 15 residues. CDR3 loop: CASSDRQVASYEQYF. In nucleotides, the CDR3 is TGTGCCAGCAGTGATCGACAGGTCGCATCCTACGAGCAGTACTTC.